The sequence of this TCR beta chain was determined in a study of CD8+CD57+ T cells in acquired aplastic anemia. About the study: Each DNA sample taken from sorted CD4+ and CD8+ cells came to around 2.9 ug on average. General study findings and limits: The study identified under 30 CD8+ CDR3 sequences shared by patients and controls. No significant patient-versus-control difference appeared in CD8+ Simpson's diversity.

It was genomic DNA that served as the template for profiling TCR beta VDJ and CDR3. TCRdb reanalysed the reads using MiXCR and keeps one entry per CDR3 protein. Of approximately 470,000 distinct CDR3 sequences listed, approximately 32% are singletons. An expansion of CD8+CD57+ cells by flow cytometry had been shown in patients chosen for sequencing. Severe acquired aplastic anemia was the diagnosis recorded for all patients. The CDR3 has 14 residues. Germline V gives CDR1 ENHRY, CDR2 SYGVKD. V was cut by 4 bases and J by 0 bases, with 6 bases left in between. A remark on this clonotype: Its antigen is not known.

The sequenced sample consisted of sorted CD4+, CD8+, or CD8+CD57+ T cells (not recorded which) from PBMCs. The chain employs TRBV10-3 and TRBJ1-4; D not resolved. The source of this sequence is a human donor with aplastic anemia. DNA of the CDR3: TGTGCCATCAGTGGGACGGCAACTAATGAAAAACTGTTTTTT. Protein product: CAISGTATNEKLFF.